The clone carrying this T cell receptor (beta chain) came up a few times. Assay used: immunoSEQ multiplex PCR; TCRdb lists only in-frame clones, some missing. The sample includes about 240,000 clones, about 80% of them seen just once. The sample comes from a study of Tregs in tolerant kidney transplant recipients. Germline V CDR1 and CDR2: MNHNS, SASEGT. This CDR3 spans 12 amino acids. With 8 bases removed from V and 6 bases from J, the gap between germline ends came to 12 bases. Thawed PBMCs were FACS-sorted into unstimulated CD4+CD25+CD127- regulatory T cells, CD4+CD25- non-regulatory cells, CD4 and CD8 cells.

The sample comprised CD4+ T cells from blood. This TCR derives from a human donor in good health. The J gene is TRBJ2-3, the V gene TRBV6-1; D gene unclear. CDR3 coding DNA: TGTGCCAGCCCAGCCTCCTCCGATACGCAGTATTTT. As protein: CASPASSDTQYF.